These T cell receptor beta chains were read from a single sample in a study of CD8+CD57+ T cells in acquired aplastic anemia. Using its own MiXCR run on the reads, TCRdb lists one record per CDR3 protein. Found here are a few hundred thousand distinct CDR3 sequences, about a third of them singletons; the top ten hold 0.8% to 0.85%. The sample was sorted CD4+, CD8+, or CD8+CD57+ T cells (not recorded which) from PBMCs. These receptors were taken from a human donor with aplastic anemia. Each CDR3 is given with its conserved first and last residue. D genes are given only for firm matches. Clone size is not always given. Where it is, it says once, few, many or a class for expanded clones.

d_gene: .; j_gene: TRBJ1-5; v_gene: TRBV15; abundance: once; CDR3aa: CATNSWSGSSNQPQHF; CDR3nt: TGTGCCACCAACAGTTGGTCAGGAAGTAGCAATCAGCCCCAGCATTTT
d_gene: .; j_gene: TRBJ1-2; v_gene: TRBV4-2; abundance: many; CDR3aa: CASSQEPPDGYTF; CDR3nt: TGTGCCAGCAGCCAAGAACCTCCGGATGGCTACACCTTC
d_gene: .; j_gene: TRBJ1-2; v_gene: TRBV7-2; abundance: many; CDR3aa: CASSFGRNYGYTF; CDR3nt: TGTGCCAGCAGCTTTGGCAGAAACTATGGCTACACCTTC
d_gene: .; j_gene: TRBJ1-4; v_gene: TRBV25-1; abundance: many; CDR3aa: CASSDPAGISVGKLFF; CDR3nt: TGTGCCAGCAGTGACCCCGCAGGGATATCGGTAGGAAAACTGTTTTTT
d_gene: .; j_gene: TRBJ1-5; v_gene: TRBV2; abundance: many; CDR3aa: CASEGGADQPQHF; CDR3nt: TGTGCCAGCGAAGGGGGGGCCGATCAGCCCCAGCATTTT
d_gene: .; j_gene: TRBJ1-2; v_gene: TRBV2; abundance: .; CDR3aa: CASSELAANYGYTF; CDR3nt: TGTGCCAGCAGTGAATTGGCAGCTAACTATGGCTACACCTTC
d_gene: .; j_gene: TRBJ1-5; v_gene: TRBV6-1; abundance: .; CDR3aa: CASSEIPNFNQPQHF; CDR3nt: TGTGCCAGCAGTGAAATACCGAACTTCAATCAGCCCCAGCATTTT
d_gene: .; j_gene: TRBJ1-2; v_gene: TRBV7-2; abundance: few; CDR3aa: CASSDGQQGYTF; CDR3nt: TGTGCCAGCAGCGACGGACAGCAAGGCTACACCTTC
d_gene: .; j_gene: TRBJ1-2; v_gene: TRBV20-1; abundance: many; CDR3aa: CSASTGDYGYTF; CDR3nt: TGCAGTGCGTCGACGGGGGACTATGGCTACACCTTC
d_gene: TRBD1; j_gene: TRBJ1-1; v_gene: TRBV2; abundance: .; CDR3aa: CASIWGTDLNTEAFF; CDR3nt: TGTGCCAGCATATGGGGGACAGACTTGAACACTGAAGCTTTCTTT
d_gene: .; j_gene: TRBJ1-1; v_gene: TRBV9; abundance: many; CDR3aa: CASSVSVNTEAFF; CDR3nt: TGTGCCAGCAGCGTTTCGGTGAACACTGAAGCTTTCTTT